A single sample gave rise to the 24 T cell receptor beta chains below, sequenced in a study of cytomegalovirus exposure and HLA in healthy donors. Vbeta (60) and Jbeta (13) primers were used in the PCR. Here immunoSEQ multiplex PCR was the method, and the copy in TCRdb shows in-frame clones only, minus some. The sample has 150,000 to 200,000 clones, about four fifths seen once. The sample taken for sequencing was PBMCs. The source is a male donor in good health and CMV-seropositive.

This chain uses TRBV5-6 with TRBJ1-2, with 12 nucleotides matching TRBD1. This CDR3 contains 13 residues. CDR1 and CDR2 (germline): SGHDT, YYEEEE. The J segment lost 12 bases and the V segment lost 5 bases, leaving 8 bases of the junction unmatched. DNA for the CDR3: TGTGCCAGCAGATATGGGACAGGGGGCACGGACACCTTC. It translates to CASRYGTGGTDTF.

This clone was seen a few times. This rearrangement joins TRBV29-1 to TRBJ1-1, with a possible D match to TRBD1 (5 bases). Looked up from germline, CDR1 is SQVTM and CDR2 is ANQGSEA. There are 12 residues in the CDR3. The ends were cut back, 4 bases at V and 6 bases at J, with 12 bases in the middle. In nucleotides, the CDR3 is TGCAGCGTTGGAGACAGAATTTCTGAAGCTTTCTTT. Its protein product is CSVGDRISEAFF.

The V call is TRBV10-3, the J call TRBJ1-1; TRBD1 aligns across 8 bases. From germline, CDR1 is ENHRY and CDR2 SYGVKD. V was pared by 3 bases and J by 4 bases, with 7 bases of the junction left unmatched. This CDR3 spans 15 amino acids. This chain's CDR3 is CAISDRGQASTEAFF. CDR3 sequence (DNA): TGTGCCATCAGTGATCGGGGACAGGCCTCCACTGAAGCTTTCTTT.

The CDR3 loop reads CASSRGTAYEQYF. The CDR3, as DNA: TGTGCCAGCAGCCGGGGAACCGCTTACGAGCAGTACTTC. V and J are TRBV2 and TRBJ2-7; a weak D match, TRBD2 (5 bases). The CDR3 extends over 13 amino acids. Germline V gene data show CDR1 as SNHLY and CDR2 as FYNNEI. The germline V and J ends were trimmed by 6 bases and 4 bases, with 13 bases remaining between them.

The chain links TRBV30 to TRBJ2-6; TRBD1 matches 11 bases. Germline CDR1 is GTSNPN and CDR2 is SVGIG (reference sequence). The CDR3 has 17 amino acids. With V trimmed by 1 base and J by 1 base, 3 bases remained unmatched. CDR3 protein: CAWSADRGRSGANVLTF. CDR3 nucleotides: TGTGCCTGGAGTGCGGACAGGGGGCGGTCTGGGGCCAACGTCCTGACTTTC.

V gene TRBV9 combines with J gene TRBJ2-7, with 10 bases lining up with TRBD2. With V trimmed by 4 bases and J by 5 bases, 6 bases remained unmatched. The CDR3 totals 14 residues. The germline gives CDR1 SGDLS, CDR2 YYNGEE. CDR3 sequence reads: CASSPSGSRHEQYF. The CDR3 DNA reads TGTGCCAGCAGCCCTAGCGGGAGCCGTCACGAGCAGTACTTC.

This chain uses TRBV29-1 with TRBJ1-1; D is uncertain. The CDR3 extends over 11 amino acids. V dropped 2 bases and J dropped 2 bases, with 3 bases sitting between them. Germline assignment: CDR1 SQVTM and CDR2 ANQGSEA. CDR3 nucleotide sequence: TGCAGCGTTGAAAGCAACACTGAAGCTTTCTTT. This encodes CSVESNTEAFF.

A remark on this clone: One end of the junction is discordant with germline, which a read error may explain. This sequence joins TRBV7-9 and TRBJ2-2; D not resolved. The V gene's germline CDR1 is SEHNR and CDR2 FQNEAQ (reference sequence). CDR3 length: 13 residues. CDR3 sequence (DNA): TGTTCCAGCAGGTTAAGCGTCGCCGGGGAGCTGTTTTTT. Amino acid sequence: CSSRLSVAGELFF.

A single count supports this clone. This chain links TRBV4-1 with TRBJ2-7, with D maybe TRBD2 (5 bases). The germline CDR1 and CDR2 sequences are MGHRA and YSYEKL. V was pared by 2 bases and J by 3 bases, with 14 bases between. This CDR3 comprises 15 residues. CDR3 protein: CASSQLPGGFYEQYF. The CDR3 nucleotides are TGCGCCAGCAGCCAACTGCCCGGAGGTTTCTACGAGCAGTACTTC.

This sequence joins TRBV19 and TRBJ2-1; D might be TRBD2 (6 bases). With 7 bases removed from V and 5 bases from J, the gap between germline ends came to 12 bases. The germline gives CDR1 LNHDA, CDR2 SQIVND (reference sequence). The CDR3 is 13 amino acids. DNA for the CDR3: TGTGCCAGTACGGGAGAGGAAAACAATGAGCAGTTCTTC. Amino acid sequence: CASTGEENNEQFF.

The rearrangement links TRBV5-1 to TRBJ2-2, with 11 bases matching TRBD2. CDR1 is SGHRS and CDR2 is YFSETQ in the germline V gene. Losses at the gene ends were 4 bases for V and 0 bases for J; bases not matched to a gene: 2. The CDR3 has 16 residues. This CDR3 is CASSVGLAANTGELFF. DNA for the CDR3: TGCGCCAGCAGCGTGGGACTAGCGGCGAACACCGGGGAGCTGTTTTTT. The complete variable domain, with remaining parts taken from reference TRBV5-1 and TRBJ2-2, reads KAGVTQTPRYLIKTRGQQVTLSCSPISGHRSVSWYQQTPGQGLQFLFEYFSETQRNKGNFPGRFSGRQFSNSRSEMNVSTLELGDSALYLCASSVGLAANTGELFFGEGSRLTVL.

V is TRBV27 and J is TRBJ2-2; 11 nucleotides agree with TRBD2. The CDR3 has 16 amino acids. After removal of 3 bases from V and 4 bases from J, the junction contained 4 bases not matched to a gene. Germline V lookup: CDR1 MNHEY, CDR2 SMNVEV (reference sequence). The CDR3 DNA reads TGTGCCAGCAGTTTTGGGACTAGCGGAACCACCGGGGAGCTGTTTTTT. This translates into CASSFGTSGTTGELFF.

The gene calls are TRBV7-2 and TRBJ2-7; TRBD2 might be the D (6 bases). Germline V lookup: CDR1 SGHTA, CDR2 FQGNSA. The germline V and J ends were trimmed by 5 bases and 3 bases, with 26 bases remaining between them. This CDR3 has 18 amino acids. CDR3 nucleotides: TGTGCCAGCAGCCCCACGGGGAGAGGCGGGGCCGGTTTCTACGAGCAGTACTTC. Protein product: CASSPTGRGGAGFYEQYF.

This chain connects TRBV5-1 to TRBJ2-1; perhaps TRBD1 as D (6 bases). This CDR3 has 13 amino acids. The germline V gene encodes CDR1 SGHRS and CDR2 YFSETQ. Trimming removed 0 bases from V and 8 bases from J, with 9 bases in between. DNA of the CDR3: TGCGCCAGCAGCTTGGCACAGGGTGATGAGCAGTTCTTC. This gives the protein CASSLAQGDEQFF.

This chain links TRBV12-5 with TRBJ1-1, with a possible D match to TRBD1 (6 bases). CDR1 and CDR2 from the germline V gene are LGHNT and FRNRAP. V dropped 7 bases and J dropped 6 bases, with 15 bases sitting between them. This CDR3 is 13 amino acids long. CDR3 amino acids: CASAEGVGAEAFF. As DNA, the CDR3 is TGTGCTAGTGCTGAGGGGGTCGGGGCTGAAGCTTTCTTT.

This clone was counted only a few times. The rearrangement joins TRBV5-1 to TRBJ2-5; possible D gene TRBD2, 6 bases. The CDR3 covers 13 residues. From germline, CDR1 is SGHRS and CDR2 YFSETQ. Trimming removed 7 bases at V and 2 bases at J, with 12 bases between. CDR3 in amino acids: CASRPGVQETQYF. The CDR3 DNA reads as TGCGCCAGCCGGCCGGGGGTGCAAGAGACCCAGTACTTC.

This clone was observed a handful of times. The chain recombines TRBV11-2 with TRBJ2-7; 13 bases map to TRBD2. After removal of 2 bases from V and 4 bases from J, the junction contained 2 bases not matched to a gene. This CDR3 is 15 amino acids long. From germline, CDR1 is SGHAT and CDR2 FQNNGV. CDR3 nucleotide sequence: TGTGCCAGCAGCTTACCGGGACTAGCGGGGTACGAGCAGTACTTC. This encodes CASSLPGLAGYEQYF.

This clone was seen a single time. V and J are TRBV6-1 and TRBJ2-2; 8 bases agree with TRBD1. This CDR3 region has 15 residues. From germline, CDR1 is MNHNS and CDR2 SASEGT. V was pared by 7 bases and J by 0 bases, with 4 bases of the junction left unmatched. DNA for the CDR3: TGTGCCAGCAAATGGGACAGGACGAACACCGGGGAGCTGTTTTTT. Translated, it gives CASKWDRTNTGELFF.

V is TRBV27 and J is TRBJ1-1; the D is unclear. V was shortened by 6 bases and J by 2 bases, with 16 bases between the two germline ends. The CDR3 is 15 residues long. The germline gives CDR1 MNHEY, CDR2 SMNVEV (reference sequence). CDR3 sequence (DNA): TGTGCCAGCAGGGGGAGAGTTTGGGGTAACACTGAAGCTTTCTTT. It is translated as CASRGRVWGNTEAFF.

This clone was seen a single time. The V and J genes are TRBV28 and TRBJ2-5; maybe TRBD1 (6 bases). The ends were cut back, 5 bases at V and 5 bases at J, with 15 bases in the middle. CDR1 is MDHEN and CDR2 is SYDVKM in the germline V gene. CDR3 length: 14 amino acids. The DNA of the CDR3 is TGTGCCAGCAGTCCCTCGAGGCAGGGGGAGACCCAGTACTTC. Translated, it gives CASSPSRQGETQYF.

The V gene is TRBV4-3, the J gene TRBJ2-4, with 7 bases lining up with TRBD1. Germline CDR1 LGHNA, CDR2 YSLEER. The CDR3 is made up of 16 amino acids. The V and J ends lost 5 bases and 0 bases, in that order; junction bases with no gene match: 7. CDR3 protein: CASSKTGTLAKNIQYF. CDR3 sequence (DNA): TGCGCCAGCAGCAAGACAGGGACCCTAGCCAAAAACATTCAGTACTTC.

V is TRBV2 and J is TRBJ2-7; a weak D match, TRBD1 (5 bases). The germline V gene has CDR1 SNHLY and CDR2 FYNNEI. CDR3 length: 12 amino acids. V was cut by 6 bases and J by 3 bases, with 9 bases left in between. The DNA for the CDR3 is TGTGCCAGCAGAGGGGCTGGCTACGAGCAGTACTTC. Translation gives CASRGAGYEQYF. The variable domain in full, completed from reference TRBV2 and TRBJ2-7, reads EPEVTQTPSHQVTQMGQEVILRCVPISNHLYFYWYRQILGQKVEFLVSFYNNEISEKSEIFDDQFSVERPDGSNFTLKIRSTKLEDSAMYFCASRGAGYEQYFGPGTRLTVT.

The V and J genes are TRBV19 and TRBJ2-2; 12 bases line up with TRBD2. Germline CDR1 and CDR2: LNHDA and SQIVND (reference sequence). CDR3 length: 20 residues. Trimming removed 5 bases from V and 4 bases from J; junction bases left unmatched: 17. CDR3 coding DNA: TGTGCCAGTAGTGTTCTAGCGGGGGGGATCGACGACGATGGCACCGGGGAGCTGTTTTTT. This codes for CASSVLAGGIDDDGTGELFF.

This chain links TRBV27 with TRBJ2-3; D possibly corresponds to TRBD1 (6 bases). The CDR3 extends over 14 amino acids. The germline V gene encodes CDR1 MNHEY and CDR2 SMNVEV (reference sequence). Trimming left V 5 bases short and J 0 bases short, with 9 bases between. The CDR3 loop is CASSRQASTDTQYF. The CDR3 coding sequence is TGTGCCAGCAGTAGACAGGCGAGCACAGATACGCAGTATTTT.